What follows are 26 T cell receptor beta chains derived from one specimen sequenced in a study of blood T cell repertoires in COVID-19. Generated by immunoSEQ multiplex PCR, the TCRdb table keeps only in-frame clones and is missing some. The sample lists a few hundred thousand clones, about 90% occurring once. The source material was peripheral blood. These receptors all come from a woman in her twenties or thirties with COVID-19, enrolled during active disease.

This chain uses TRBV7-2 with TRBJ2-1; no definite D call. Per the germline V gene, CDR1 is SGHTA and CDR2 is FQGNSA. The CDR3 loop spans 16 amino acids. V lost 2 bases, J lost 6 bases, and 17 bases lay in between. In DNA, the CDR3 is TGTGCCAGCAGCTTAAGCCCCCAGCGACCACCCAATGAGCAGTTCTTC. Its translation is CASSLSPQRPPNEQFF.

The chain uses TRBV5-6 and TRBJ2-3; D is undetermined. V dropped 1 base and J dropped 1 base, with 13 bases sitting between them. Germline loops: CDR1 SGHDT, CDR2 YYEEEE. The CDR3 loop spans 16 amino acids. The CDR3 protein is CASSLSPERRTDTQYF. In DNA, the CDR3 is TGTGCCAGCAGCTTGTCACCAGAACGTCGCACAGATACGCAGTATTTT. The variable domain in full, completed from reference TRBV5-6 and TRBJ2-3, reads DAGVTQSPTHLIKTRGQQVTLRCSPKSGHDTVSWYQQALGQGPQFIFQYYEEEERQRGNFPDRFSGHQFPNYSSELNVNALLLGDSALYLCASSLSPERRTDTQYFGPGTRLTVL.

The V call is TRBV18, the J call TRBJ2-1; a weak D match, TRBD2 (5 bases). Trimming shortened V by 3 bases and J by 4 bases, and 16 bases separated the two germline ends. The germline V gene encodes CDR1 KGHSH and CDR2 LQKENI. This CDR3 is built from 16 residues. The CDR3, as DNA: TGTGCCAGCTCACCTTTGGGGAGAGTCCAATACAATGAGCAGTTCTTC. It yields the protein CASSPLGRVQYNEQFF.

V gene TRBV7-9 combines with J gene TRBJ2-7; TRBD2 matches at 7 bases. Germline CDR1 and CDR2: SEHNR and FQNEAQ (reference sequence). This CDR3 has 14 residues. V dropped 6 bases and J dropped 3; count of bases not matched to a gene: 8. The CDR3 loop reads CASRPYTGGYEQYF. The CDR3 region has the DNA TGTGCCAGCAGACCCTATACGGGAGGCTACGAGCAGTACTTC. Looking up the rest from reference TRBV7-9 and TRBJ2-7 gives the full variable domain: DTGVSQNPRHKITKRGQNVTFRCDPISEHNRLYWYRQTLGQGPEFLTYFQNEAQLEKSRLLSDRFSAERPKGSFSTLEIQRTEQGDSAMYLCASRPYTGGYEQYFGPGTRLTVT.

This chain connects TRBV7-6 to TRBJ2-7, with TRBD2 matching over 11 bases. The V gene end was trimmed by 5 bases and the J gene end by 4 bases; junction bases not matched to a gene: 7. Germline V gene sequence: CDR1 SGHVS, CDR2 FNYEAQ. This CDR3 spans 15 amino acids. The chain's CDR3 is CASSPRLAGLYEQYF. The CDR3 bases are TGTGCCAGCAGCCCCCGACTAGCGGGGTTGTACGAGCAGTACTTC.

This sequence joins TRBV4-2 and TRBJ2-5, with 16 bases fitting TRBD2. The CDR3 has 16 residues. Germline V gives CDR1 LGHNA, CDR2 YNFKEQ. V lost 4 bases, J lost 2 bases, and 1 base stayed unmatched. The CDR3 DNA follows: TGTGCCAGCAGCCCGGGACTAGCGGGGGGGCAAGAGACCCAGTACTTC. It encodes CASSPGLAGGQETQYF.

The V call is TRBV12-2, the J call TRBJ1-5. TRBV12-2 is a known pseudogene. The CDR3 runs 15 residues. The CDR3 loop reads CASRLGLRGNQPQHF. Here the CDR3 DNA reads TGTGCAAGTCGCTTAGGACTACGGGGCAATCAGCCCCAGCATTTT.

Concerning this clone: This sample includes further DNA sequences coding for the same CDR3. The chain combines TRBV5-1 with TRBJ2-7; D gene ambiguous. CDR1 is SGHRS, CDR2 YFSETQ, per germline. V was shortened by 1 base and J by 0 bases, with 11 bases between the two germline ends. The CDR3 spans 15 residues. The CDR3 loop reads CASSLFQSSSYEQYF. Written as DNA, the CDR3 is TGCGCCAGCAGCTTGTTCCAGTCAAGCTCCTACGAGCAGTACTTC.

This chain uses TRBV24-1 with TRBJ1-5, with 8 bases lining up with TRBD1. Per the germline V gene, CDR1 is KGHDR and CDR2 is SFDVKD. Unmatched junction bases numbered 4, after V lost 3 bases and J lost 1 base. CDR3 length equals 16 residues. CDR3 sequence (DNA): TGTGCCACCAGTGATGGACAGGGCCGAAGCAATCAGCCCCAGCATTTT. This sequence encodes CATSDGQGRSNQPQHF.

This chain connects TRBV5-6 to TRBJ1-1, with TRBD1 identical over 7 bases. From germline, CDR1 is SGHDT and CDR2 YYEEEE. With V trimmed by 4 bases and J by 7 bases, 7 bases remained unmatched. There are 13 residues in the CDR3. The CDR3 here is CASSIDRVREAFF. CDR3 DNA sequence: TGTGCCAGCAGCATAGACAGGGTTCGTGAAGCTTTCTTT.

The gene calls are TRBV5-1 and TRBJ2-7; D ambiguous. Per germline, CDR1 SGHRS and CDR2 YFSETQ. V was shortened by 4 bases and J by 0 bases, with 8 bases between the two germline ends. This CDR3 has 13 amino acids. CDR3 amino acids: CASSQIYSYEQYF. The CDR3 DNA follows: TGCGCCAGCAGCCAAATCTACTCCTACGAGCAGTACTTC.

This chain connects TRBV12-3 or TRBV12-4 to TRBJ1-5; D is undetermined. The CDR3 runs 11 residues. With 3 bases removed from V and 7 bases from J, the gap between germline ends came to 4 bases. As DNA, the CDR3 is TGTGCCAGCAGTTTTATGCAGCCCCAGCATTTT. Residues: CASSFMQPQHF.

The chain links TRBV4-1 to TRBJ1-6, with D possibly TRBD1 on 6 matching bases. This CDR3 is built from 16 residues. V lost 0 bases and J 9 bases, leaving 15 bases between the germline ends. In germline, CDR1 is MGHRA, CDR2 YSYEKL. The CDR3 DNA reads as TGCGCCAGCAGCCAAGATTGGGGCAGGGGTGTTTCACCCCTCCACTTT. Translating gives CASSQDWGRGVSPLHF.

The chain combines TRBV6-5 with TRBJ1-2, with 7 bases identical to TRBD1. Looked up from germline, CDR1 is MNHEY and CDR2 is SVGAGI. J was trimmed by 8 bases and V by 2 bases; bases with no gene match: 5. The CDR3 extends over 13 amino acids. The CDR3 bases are TGTGCCAGCAGTTACGCGACAGGGAGGGGCTACACCTTC. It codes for CASSYATGRGYTF.

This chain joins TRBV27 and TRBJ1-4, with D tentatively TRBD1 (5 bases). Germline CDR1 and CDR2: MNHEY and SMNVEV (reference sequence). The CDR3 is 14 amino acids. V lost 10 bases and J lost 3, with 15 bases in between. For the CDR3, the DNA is TGTGCCACCAAGACCGGGGGTTCTAATGAAAAACTGTTTTTT. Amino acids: CATKTGGSNEKLFF.

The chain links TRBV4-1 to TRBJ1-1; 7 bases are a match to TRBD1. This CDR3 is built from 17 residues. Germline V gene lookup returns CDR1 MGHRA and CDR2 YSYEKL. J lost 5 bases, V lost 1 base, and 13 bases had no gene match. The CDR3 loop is CASSQVPTGQAGTEAFF. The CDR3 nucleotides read TGCGCCAGCAGCCAAGTCCCCACTGGACAGGCGGGGACTGAAGCTTTCTTT.

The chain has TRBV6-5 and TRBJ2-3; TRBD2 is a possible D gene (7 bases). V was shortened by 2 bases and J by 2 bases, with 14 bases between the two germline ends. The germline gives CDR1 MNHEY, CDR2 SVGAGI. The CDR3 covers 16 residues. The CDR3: CASSYAGEGVTDTQYF. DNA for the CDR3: TGTGCCAGCAGTTACGCGGGGGAGGGGGTCACAGATACGCAGTATTTT.

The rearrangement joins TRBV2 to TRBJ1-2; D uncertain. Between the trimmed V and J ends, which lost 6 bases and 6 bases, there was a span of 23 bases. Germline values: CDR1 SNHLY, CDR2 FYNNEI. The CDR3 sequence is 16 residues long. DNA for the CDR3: TGTGCCAGCAGACTTTCCCTTGGGCTACAATTCAATGGCTACACCTTC. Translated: CASRLSLGLQFNGYTF.

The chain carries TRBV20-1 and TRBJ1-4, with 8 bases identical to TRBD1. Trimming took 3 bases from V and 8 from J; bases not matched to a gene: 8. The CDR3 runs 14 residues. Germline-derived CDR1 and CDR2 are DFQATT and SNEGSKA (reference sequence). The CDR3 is CSASRWTGQEKLFF. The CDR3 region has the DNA TGCAGTGCTAGTCGTTGGACAGGGCAGGAAAAACTGTTTTTT.

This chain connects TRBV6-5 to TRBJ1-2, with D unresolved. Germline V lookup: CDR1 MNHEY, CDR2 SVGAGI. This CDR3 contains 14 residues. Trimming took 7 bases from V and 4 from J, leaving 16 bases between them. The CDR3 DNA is TGTGCCAGCACGGGGAACACAGACCTCTATGGCTACACCTTC. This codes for CASTGNTDLYGYTF.

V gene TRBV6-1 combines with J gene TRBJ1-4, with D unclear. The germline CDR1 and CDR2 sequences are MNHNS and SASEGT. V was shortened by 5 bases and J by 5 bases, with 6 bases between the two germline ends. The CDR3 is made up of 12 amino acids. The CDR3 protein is CASSPGNEKLFF. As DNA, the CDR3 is TGTGCCAGCAGTCCCGGGAATGAAAAACTGTTTTTT.

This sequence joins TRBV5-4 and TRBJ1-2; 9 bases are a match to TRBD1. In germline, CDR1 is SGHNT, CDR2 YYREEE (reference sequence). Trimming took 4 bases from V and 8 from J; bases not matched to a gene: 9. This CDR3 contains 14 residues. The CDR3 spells CASSPAGTGLGYTF. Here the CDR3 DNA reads TGTGCCAGCAGCCCGGCCGGGACAGGGTTAGGCTACACCTTC.

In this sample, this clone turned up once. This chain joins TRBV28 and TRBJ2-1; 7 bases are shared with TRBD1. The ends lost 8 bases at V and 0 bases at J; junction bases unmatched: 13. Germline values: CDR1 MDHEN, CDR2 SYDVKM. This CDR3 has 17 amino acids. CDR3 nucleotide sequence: TGTGCCAGCCAATTGCTAGGCAGGGGGATCTCCTACAATGAGCAGTTCTTC. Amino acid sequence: CASQLLGRGISYNEQFF. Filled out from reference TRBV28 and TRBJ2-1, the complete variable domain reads DVKVTQSSRYLVKRTGEKVFLECVQDMDHENMFWYRQDPGLGLRLIYFSYDVKMKEKGDIPEGYSVSREKKERFSLILESASTNQTSMYLCASQLLGRGISYNEQFFGPGTRLTVL.

CDR3 DNA sequence: TGTGCCAGCAGTGAAGTCAGGGGGTACCAAGAGACCCAGTACTTC. Protein product: CASSEVRGYQETQYF. The J gene is TRBJ2-5, the V gene TRBV2; 7 bases map to TRBD1. Trimming removed 1 base from V and 0 bases from J; junction bases left unmatched: 2. The CDR3 covers 15 residues. The germline CDR1 and CDR2 sequences are SNHLY and FYNNEI.

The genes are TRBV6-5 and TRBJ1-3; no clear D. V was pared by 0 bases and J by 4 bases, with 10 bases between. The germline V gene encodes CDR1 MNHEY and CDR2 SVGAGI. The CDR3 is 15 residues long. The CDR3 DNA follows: TGTGCCAGCAGTTACTCGGCGGGGATGGGAAACACCATATATTTT. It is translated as CASSYSAGMGNTIYF.

CDR3 nucleotides: TGTGCTGAAAATCAGGGGGCGCGAACTGAAGCTTTCTTT. This encodes CAENQGARTEAFF. The rearrangement links TRBV30 to TRBJ1-1, with 8 bases lining up with TRBD1. The CDR3 sequence is 13 residues long. Germline CDR1 and CDR2: GTSNPN and SVGIG (reference sequence).